The rows below give T cell receptor beta chains drawn from one sample of a study of molecular identifiers for immune sequencing clone quantification. TCRdb used MiXCR to reprocess the PCR reads, holding one entry per CDR3 protein. The data show 50,000 or so distinct CDR3 sequences, with around 27% seen just once and around 1.8% held by the top ten. Sequenced: naive CD8+ T cells from blood, with Jurkat cell RNA spiked in. These TCRs come from a human donor in good health. Some libraries in this study had Jurkat cell RNA spiked in. The CDR3 runs from the conserved cysteine through the conserved F or W. D genes are given only for firm matches. Size is omitted from some rows. Given values are once, few, many or a class for expanded clones.

>12|NA|TRBJ2-7|TRBV27|many
TGTGCCAGCAGCTCCTGGTCCAACGAGCAGTACTTC
CASSSWSNEQYF
>15|TRBD2|TRBJ2-3|TRBV20-1|many
TGCAGTGCCAACCAGTTCGGGACTAGCGTAGATACGCAGTATTTT
CSANQFGTSVDTQYF
>15|NA|TRBJ2-3|TRBV6-5|many
TGTGCCAGCAGTTACTCGGGGTATAGCACAGATACGCAGTATTTT
CASSYSGYSTDTQYF
>16|NA|TRBJ2-1|TRBV7-2|NA
TGTGCCCGCAGCGCCCGAGCGGAAATGCCCTACAATGCGCAGTTCTTC
CARSARAEMPYNAQFF
>20|TRBD2|TRBJ2-5|TRBV10-3|NA
TGTGCCATCAGTGATTCGACCTCCGGGACTAGCCATGGCGGGTTTGGGACCCAGTACTTC
CAISDSTSGTSHGGFGTQYF
>14|NA|TRBJ2-3|TRBV9|many
TGTGCCAGCAGCGTAGAGGGGGGTTGGGATACGCAGTATTTT
CASSVEGGWDTQYF
>13|TRBD1|TRBJ1-4|TRBV28|many
TGTGCCAGCAGGGACAGGGGTAATGAAAAACTGTTTTTT
CASRDRGNEKLFF
>14|NA|TRBJ2-3|TRBV7-9|many
TGTGCCAGCAGCTCTCTAGCGACCACAGATACGCAGTATTTT
CASSSLATTDTQYF
>16|TRBD2|TRBJ2-3|TRBV4-1|many
TGCGCCAGCAGCCGACCACTAGCGGGCCCCACAGATACGCAGTATTTT
CASSRPLAGPTDTQYF
>15|TRBD1|TRBJ1-5|TRBV4-1|many
TGCGCCAGCAGCCACCGGACAGGGGGCAATCAGCCCCAGCATTTT
CASSHRTGGNQPQHF
>15|TRBD1|TRBJ1-2|TRBV12-3/TRBV12-4|many
TGTGCCAGCAGTTTAGGGCAGGGGGTCGATGTTGGCTACACCTTC
CASSLGQGVDVGYTF
>14|NA|TRBJ2-5|TRBV7-3|many
TGTGCCAGCAGCCCTAGTTTGGGGGTTGAGACCCAGTACTTC
CASSPSLGVETQYF